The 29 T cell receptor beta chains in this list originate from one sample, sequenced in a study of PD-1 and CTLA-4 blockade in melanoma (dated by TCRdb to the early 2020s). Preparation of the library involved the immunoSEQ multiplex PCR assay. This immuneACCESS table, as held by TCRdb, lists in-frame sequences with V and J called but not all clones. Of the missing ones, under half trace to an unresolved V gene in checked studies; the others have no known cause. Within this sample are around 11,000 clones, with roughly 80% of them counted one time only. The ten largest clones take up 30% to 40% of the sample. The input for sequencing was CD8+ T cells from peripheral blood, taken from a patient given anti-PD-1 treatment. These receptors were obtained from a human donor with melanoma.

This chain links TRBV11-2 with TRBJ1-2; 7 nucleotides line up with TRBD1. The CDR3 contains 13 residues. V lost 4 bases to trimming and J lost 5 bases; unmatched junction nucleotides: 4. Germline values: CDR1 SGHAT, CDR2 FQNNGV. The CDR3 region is CASSSPTGYGYTF. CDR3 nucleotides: TGTGCCAGCAGCTCCCCGACAGGGTATGGCTACACCTTC.

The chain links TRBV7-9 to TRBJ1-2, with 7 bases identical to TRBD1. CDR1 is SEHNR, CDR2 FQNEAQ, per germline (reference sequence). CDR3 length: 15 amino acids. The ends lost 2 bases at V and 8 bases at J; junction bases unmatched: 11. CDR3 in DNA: TGTGCCAGCAGCTTATCCGACAGGGAGTGGAACGGCTACACCTTC. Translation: CASSLSDREWNGYTF.

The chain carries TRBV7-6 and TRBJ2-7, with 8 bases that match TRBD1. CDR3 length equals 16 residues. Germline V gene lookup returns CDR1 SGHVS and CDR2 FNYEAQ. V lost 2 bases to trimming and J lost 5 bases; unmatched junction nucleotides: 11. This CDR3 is CASSLPGTGPGNEQYF. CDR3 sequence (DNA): TGTGCCAGCAGCTTACCCGGGACAGGCCCAGGGAACGAGCAGTACTTC.

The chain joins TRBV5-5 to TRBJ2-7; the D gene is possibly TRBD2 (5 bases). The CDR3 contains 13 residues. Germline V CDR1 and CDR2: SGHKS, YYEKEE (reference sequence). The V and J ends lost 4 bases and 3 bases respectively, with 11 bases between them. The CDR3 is CASSTREGYEQYF. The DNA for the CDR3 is TGTGCCAGCAGCACTAGAGAGGGCTACGAGCAGTACTTC.

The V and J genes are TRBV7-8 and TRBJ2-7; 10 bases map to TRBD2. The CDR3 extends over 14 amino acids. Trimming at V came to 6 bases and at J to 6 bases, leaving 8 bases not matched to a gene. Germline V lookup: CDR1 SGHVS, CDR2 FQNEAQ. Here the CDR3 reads CASSGAGGPSEQYF. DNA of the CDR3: TGTGCCAGCAGTGGAGCGGGAGGGCCGAGCGAGCAGTACTTC.

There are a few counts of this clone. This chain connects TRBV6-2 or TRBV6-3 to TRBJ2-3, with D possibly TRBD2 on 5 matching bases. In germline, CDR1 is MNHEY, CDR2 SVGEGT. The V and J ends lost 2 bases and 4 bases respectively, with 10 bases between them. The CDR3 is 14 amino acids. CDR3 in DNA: TGTGCCAGCAGTTACGCTAGCTGGGCAGATACGCAGTATTTT. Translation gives CASSYASWADTQYF.

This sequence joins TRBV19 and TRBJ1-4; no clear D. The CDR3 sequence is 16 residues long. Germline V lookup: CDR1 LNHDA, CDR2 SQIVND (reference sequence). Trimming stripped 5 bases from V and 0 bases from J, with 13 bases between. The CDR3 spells CASSSLVLATNEKLFF. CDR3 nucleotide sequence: TGTGCCAGTAGTTCATTGGTCCTTGCAACTAATGAAAAACTGTTTTTT.

For the CDR3, the DNA is TGTGCCAGCAGTTCGGAGGGAGGAGAAAAACTGTTTTTT. Protein: CASSSEGGEKLFF. The rearrangement uses TRBV27 and TRBJ1-4; D is unresolved. There are 13 residues in the CDR3. The V and J ends lost 4 bases and 8 bases respectively, with 11 bases between them. Germline CDR1 and CDR2: MNHEY and SMNVEV (reference sequence).

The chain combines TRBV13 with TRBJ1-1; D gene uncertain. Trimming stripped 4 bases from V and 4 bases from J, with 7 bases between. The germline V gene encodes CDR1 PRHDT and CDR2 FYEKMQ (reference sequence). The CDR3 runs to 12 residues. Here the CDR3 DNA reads TGTGCCAGCAGCTCGGAGGGCACTGAAGCTTTCTTT. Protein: CASSSEGTEAFF.

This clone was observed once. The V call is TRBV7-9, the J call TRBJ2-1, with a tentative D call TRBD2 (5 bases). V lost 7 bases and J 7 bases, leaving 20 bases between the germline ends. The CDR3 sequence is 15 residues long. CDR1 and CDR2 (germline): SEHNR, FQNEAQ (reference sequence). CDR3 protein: CASTPTAGGYNEQFF. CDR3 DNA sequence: TGTGCCAGCACCCCCACCGCGGGCGGGTATAATGAGCAGTTCTTC.

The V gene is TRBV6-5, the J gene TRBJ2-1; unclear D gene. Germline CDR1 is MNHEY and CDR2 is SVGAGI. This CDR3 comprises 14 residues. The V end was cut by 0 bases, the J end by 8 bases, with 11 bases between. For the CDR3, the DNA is TGTGCCAGCAGTTACTCCCCACAGAGGTATGAGCAGTTCTTC. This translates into CASSYSPQRYEQFF.

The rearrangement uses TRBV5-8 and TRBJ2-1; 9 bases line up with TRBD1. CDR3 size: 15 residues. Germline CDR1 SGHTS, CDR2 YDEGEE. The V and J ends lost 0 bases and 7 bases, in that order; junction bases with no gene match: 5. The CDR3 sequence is CASSLAGQGLNEQFF. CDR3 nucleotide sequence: TGTGCCAGCAGCTTGGCGGGACAGGGTTTAAATGAGCAGTTCTTC.

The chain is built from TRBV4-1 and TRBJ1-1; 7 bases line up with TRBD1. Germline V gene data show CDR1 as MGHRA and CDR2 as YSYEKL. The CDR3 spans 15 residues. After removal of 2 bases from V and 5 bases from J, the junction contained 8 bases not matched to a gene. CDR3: CASSQPQGLVTEAFF. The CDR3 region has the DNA TGCGCCAGCAGCCAACCACAGGGGTTGGTTACTGAAGCTTTCTTT.

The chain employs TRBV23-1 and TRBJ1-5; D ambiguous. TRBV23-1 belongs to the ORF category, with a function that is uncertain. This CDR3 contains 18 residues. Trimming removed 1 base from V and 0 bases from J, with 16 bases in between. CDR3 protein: CASSQWAGSAYSNQPQHF. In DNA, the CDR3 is TGCGCCAGCAGTCAATGGGCAGGCAGCGCATATAGCAATCAGCCCCAGCATTTT.

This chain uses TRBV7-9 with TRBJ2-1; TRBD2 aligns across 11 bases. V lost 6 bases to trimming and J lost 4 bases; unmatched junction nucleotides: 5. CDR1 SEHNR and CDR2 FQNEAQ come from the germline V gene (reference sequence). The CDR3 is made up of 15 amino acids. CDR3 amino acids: CASRILAGEYNEQFF. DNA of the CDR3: TGTGCCAGCAGAATACTAGCGGGGGAATACAATGAGCAGTTCTTC.

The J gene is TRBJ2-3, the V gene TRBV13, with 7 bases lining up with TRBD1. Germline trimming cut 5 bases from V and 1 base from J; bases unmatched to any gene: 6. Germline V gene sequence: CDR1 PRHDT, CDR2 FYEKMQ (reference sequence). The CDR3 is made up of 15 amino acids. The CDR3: CASSLDRVGTDTQYF. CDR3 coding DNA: TGTGCCAGCAGCCTAGACAGGGTCGGCACAGATACGCAGTATTTT.

The CDR3 DNA sequence: TGTGCCAGCAGTGAATCCGGGACTGCGGGAGAGCAGTACTTC. Encoded protein: CASSESGTAGEQYF. The V call is TRBV6-1, the J call TRBJ2-7, with D perhaps TRBD2 (6 bases). Looked up from germline, CDR1 is MNHNS and CDR2 is SASEGT. Trimming removed 2 bases at V and 7 bases at J, with 15 bases between. CDR3 length equals 14 residues.

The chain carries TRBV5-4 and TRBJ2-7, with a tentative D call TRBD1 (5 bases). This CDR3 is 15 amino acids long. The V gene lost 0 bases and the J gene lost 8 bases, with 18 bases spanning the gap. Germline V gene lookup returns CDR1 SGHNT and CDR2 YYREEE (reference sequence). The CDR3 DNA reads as TGTGCCAGCAGCTTGGAAGATCGCAGTCCAGGGCAGCAGTACTTC. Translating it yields CASSLEDRSPGQQYF.

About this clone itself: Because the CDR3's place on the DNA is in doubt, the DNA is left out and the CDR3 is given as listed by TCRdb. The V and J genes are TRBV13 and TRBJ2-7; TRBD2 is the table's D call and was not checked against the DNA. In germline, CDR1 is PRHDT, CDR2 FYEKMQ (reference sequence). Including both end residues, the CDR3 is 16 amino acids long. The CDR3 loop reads CASSTSRGLVSYEQYF.

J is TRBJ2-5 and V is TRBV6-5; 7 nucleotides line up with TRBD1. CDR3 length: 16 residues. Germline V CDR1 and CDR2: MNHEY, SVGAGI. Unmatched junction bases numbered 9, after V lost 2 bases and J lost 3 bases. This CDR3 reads CASSYLNRGREETQYF. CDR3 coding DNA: TGTGCCAGCAGTTACCTCAACAGGGGCCGGGAAGAGACCCAGTACTTC.

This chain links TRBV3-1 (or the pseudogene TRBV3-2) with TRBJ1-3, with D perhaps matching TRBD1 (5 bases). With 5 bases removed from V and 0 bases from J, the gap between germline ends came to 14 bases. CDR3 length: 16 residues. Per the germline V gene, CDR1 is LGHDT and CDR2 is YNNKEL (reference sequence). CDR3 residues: CASSVDRQSSGNTIYF. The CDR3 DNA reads TGTGCCAGCAGCGTAGACAGACAGAGCTCTGGAAACACCATATATTTT.

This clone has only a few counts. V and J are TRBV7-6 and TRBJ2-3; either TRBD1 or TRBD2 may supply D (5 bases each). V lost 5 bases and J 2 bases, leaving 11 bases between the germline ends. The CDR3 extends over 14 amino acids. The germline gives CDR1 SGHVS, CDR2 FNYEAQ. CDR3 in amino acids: CASSGTSDTDTQYF. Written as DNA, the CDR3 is TGTGCCAGCAGCGGGACCTCGGACACAGATACGCAGTATTTT. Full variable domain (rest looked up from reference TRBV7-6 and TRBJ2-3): GAGVSQSPRYKVTKRGQDVALRCDPISGHVSLYWYRQALGQGPEFLTYFNYEAQQDKSGLPNDRFSAERPEGSISTLTIQRTEQRDSAMYRCASSGTSDTDTQYFGPGTRLTVL.

The CDR3 DNA reads as TGTGCCAGCAGTTACGAGGCAGGGGGTGCAGATACGCAGTATTTT. This sequence encodes CASSYEAGGADTQYF. The rearrangement links TRBV6-5 to TRBJ2-3; the match to TRBD1 covers 7 bases. The junction had 6 bases not matched to a gene; V was cut back by 2 bases and J by 4 bases. The CDR3 extends over 15 amino acids. Germline-derived CDR1 and CDR2 are MNHEY and SVGAGI.

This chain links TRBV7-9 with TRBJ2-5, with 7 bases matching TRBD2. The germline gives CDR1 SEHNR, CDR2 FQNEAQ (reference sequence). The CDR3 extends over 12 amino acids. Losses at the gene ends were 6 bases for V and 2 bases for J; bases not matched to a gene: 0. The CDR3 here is CASRGGQETQYF. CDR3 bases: TGTGCCAGCAGGGGAGGGCAAGAGACCCAGTACTTC. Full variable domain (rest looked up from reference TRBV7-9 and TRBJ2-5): DTGVSQNPRHKITKRGQNVTFRCDPISEHNRLYWYRQTLGQGPEFLTYFQNEAQLEKSRLLSDRFSAERPKGSFSTLEIQRTEQGDSAMYLCASRGGQETQYFGPGTRLLVL.

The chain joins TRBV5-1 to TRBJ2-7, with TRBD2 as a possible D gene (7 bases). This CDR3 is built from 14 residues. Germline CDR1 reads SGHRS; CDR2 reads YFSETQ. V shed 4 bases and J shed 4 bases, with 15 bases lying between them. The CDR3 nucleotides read TGCGCCAGCAGCCCCTCGGGGGGCAGTTACGAGCAGTACTTC. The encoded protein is CASSPSGGSYEQYF.

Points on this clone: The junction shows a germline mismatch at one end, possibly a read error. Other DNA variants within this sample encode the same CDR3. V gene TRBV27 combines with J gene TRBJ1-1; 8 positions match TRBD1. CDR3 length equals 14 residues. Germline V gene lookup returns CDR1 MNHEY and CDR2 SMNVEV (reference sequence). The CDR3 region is CASSSRDRNTEAFF. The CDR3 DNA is TGTGCCAGCAGTTCGCGGGACAGGAACACTGAGGCTTTCTTT.

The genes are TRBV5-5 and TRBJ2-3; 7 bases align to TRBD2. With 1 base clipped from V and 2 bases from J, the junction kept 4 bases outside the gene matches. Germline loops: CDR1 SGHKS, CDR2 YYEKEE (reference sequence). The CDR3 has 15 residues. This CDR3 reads CASSLSSGTTDTQYF. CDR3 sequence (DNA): TGTGCCAGCAGCTTGTCAAGCGGGACCACAGATACGCAGTATTTT.

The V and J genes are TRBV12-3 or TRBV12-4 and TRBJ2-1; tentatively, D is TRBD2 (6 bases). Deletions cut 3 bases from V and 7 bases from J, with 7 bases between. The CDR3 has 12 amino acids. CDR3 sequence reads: CASSFGGNEQFF. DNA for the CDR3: TGTGCCAGCAGTTTTGGGGGGAATGAGCAGTTCTTC.

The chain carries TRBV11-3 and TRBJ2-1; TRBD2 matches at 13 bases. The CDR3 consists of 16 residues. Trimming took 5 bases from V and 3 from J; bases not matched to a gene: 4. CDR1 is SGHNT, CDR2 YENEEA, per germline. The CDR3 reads CASSARLAGGYNEQFF. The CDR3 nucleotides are TGTGCCAGCAGCGCAAGACTAGCGGGAGGCTACAATGAGCAGTTCTTC.